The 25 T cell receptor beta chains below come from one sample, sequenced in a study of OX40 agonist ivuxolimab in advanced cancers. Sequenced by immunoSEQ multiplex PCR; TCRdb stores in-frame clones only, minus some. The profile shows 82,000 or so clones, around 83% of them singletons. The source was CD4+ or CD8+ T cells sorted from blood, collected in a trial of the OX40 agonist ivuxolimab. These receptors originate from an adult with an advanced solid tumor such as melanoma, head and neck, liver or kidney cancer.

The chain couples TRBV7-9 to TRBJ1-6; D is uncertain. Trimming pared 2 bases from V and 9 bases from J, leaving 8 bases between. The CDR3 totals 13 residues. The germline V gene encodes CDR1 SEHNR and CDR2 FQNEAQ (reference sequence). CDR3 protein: CASSLNDRSPLHF. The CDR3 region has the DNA TGTGCCAGCAGCTTAAACGACCGTTCACCCCTCCACTTT.

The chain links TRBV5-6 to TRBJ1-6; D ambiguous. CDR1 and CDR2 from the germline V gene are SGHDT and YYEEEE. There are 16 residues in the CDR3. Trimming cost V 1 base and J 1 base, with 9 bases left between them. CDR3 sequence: CASSLSSGSYNSPLHF. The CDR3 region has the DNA TGTGCCAGCAGCTTGTCTTCAGGATCCTATAATTCACCCCTCCACTTT.

DNA for the CDR3: TGTGCCAGCTCACCGGGTTCCGGGACAGAAGAGACCCAGTACTTC. Translating gives CASSPGSGTEETQYF. V is TRBV18 and J is TRBJ2-5, with 7 bases fitting TRBD1. Unmatched junction bases numbered 7, after V lost 3 bases and J lost 3 bases. Germline CDR1 reads KGHSH; CDR2 reads LQKENI. CDR3 length: 15 amino acids.

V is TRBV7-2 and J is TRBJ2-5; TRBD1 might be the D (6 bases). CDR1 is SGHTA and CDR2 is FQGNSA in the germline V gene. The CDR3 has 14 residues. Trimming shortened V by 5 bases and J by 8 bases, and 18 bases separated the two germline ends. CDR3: CASSGGVARETQYF. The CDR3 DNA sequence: TGTGCCAGCAGCGGGGGCGTTGCAAGAGAAACCCAGTACTTC.

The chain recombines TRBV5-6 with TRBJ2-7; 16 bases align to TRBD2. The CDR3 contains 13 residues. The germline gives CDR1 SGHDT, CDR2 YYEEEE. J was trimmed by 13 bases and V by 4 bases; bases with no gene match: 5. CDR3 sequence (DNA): TGTGCCAGCAGCCTGGGACTAGCGGGGGGGCCCTACTTC. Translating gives CASSLGLAGGPYF.

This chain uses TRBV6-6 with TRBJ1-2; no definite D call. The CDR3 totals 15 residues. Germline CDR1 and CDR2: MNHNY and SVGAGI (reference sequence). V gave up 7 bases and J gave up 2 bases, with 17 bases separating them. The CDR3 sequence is CASKISLTGNYGYTF. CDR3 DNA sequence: TGTGCCAGCAAGATCAGCCTAACTGGCAACTATGGCTACACCTTC.

This CDR3 is CASSPGTLNTGELFF. The CDR3 nucleotides are TGTGCCAGTAGCCCCGGGACATTGAACACCGGGGAGCTGTTTTTT. The chain employs TRBV19 and TRBJ2-2; weak D call: TRBD1 (6 bases). V lost 6 bases and J 1 base, leaving 12 bases between the germline ends. The CDR3 covers 15 residues. Germline CDR1 is LNHDA and CDR2 is SQIVND (reference sequence).

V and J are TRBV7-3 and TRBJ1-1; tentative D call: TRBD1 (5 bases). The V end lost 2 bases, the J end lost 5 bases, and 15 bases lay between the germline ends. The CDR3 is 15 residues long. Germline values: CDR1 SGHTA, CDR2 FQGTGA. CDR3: CASSLLRGRWTEAFF. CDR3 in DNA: TGTGCCAGCAGCTTACTGAGGGGACGGTGGACTGAAGCTTTCTTT.

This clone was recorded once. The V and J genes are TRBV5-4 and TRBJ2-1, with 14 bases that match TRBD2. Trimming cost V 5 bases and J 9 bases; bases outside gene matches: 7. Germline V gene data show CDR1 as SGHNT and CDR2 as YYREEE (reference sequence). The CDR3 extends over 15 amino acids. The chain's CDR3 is CASSLTSGGAIEQFF. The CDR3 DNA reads TGTGCCAGCAGTCTGACTAGCGGGGGGGCAATTGAGCAGTTCTTC.

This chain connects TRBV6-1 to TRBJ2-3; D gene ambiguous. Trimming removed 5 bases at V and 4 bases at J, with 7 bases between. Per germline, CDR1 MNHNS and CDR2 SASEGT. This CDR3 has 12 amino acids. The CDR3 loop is CASSLNSDTQYF. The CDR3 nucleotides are TGTGCCAGCAGTCTAAACTCAGATACGCAGTATTTT.

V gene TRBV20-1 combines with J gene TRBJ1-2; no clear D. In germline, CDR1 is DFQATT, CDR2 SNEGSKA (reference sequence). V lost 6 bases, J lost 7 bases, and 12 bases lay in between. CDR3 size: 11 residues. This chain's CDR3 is CSARTYRGYTF. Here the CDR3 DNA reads TGCAGTGCGAGAACGTATCGTGGCTACACCTTC.

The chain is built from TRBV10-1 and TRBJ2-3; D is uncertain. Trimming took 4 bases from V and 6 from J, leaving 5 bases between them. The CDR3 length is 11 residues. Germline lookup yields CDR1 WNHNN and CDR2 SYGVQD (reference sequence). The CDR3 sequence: CASSATDTQYF. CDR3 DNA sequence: TGCGCCAGCAGTGCCACGGATACGCAGTATTTT.

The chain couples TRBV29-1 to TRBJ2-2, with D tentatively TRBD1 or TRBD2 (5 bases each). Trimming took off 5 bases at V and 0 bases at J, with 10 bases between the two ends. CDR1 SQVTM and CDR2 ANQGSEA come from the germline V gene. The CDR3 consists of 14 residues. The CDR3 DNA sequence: TGCAGCGTTTTCGGGACGGCGAACACCGGGGAGCTGTTTTTT. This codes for CSVFGTANTGELFF.

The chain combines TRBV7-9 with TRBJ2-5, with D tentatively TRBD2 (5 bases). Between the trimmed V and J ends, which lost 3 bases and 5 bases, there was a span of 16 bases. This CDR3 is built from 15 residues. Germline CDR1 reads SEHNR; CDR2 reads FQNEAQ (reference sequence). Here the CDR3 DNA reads TGTGCCAGCAGCTTTGCGGCGGGCACTTCGGAGACCCAGTACTTC. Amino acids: CASSFAAGTSETQYF. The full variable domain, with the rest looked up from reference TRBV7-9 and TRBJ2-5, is DTGVSQNPRHKITKRGQNVTFRCDPISEHNRLYWYRQTLGQGPEFLTYFQNEAQLEKSRLLSDRFSAERPKGSFSTLEIQRTEQGDSAMYLCASSFAAGTSETQYFGPGTRLLVL.

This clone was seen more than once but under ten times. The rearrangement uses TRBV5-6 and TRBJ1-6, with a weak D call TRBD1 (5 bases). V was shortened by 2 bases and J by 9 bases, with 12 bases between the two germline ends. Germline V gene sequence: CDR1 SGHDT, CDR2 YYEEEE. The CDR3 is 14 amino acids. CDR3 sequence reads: CASSFGRVGSPLHF. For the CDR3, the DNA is TGTGCCAGCAGCTTCGGCAGGGTGGGTTCACCCCTCCACTTT.

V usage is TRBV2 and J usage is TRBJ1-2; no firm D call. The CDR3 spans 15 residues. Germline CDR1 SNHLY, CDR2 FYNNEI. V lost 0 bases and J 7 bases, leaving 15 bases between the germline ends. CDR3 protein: CASSEARMEGGGYTF. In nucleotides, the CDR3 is TGTGCCAGCAGTGAAGCGCGGATGGAGGGTGGTGGCTACACCTTC.

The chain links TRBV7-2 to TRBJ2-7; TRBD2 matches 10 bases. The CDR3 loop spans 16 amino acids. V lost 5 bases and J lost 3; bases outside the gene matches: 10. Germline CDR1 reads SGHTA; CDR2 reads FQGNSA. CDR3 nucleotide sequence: TGTGCCAGCAGCCCAGACCCTTGGACTAGCGGCTACGAGCAGTACTTC. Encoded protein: CASSPDPWTSGYEQYF.

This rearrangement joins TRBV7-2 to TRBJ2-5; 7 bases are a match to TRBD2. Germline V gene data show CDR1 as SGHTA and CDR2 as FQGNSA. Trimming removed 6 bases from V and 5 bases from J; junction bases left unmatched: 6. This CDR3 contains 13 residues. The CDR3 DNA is TGTGCCAGCAGGAGCAGCGGGGTCGAGACCCAGTACTTC. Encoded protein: CASRSSGVETQYF.

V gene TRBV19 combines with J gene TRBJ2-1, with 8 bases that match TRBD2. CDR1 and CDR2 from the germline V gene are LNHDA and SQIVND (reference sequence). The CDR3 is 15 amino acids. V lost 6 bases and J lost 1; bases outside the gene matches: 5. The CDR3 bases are TGTGCCAGTAGGCCCGGGGGGGTTTCCTACAATGAGCAGTTCTTC. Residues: CASRPGGVSYNEQFF.

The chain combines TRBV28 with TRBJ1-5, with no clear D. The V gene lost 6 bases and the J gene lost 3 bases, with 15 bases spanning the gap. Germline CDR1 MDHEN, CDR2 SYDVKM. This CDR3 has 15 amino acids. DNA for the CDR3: TGTGCCAGCAGCCAATTCCTTGAATCCAATCAGCCCCAGCATTTT. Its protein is CASSQFLESNQPQHF.

CDR3 in amino acids: CASSLGATVYEQYF. The CDR3, as DNA: TGTGCCAGCAGCTTGGGCGCGACGGTTTACGAGCAGTACTTC. The gene calls are TRBV5-5 and TRBJ2-7; D unresolved. CDR3 length equals 14 residues. CDR1 and CDR2 from the germline V gene are SGHKS and YYEKEE (reference sequence). Trimming cost V 0 bases and J 4 bases, with 11 bases left between them.

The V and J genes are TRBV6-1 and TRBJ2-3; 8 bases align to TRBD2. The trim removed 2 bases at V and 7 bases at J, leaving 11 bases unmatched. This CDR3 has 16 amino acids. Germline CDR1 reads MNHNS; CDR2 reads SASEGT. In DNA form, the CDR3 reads TGTGCCAGCAGTGAACAGTGGCGGGGGGTTGTTAATACGCAGTATTTT. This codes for CASSEQWRGVVNTQYF.

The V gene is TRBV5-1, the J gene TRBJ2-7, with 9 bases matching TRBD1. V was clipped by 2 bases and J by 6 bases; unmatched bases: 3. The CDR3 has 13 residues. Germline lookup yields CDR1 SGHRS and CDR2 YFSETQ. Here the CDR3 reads CASSFDRGVEQYF. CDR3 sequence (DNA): TGCGCCAGCAGCTTCGACAGGGGGGTCGAGCAGTACTTC. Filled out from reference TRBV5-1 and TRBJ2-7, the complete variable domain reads KAGVTQTPRYLIKTRGQQVTLSCSPISGHRSVSWYQQTPGQGLQFLFEYFSETQRNKGNFPGRFSGRQFSNSRSEMNVSTLELGDSALYLCASSFDRGVEQYFGPGTRLTVT.

CDR3 bases: TGTGCCAGCAGGGGACGGACCCAGGGTAACGATGAGCAGTTCTTC. It encodes CASRGRTQGNDEQFF. The V and J genes are TRBV2 and TRBJ2-1; D could derive from TRBD1 or TRBD2 (5 bases each). The CDR3 consists of 15 residues. Trimming shortened V by 6 bases and J by 8 bases, and 20 bases separated the two germline ends. Germline V gene data show CDR1 as SNHLY and CDR2 as FYNNEI.

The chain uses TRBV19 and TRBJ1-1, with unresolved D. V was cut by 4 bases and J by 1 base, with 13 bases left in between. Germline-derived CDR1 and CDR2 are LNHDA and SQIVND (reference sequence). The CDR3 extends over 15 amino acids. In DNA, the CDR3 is TGTGCCAGTAGTAAGGGTTCCAGGAGGAACACTGAAGCTTTCTTT. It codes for CASSKGSRRNTEAFF.